The 3 T cell receptor beta chains below come from one sample, sequenced in a study of blood T cell repertoires in COVID-19. This table comes from immunoSEQ multiplex PCR, and its TCRdb copy is limited to in-frame clones, with some not included. Of 200,000 to 250,000 clones in the sample, around 89% are singletons; the top ten hold approximately 15%. Sequencing was carried out using PBMCs or T cells enriched from blood (not recorded which). These receptors originate from a man between 25 and 39 years old who had been exposed to COVID-19.

The gene calls are TRBV10-1 and TRBJ2-1; TRBD1 might be the D (5 bases). Germline values: CDR1 WNHNN, CDR2 SYGVQD (reference sequence). Trimming removed 4 bases at V and 4 bases at J, with 17 bases between. The CDR3 is 16 amino acids. The CDR3 nucleotides are TGCGCCAGCAGTGTAATGGAGACAGTCCTTTACAATGAGCAGTTCTTC. It translates to CASSVMETVLYNEQFF.

The chain has TRBV30 and TRBJ1-1; D gene unclear. This CDR3 is built from 13 residues. Between the trimmed V and J ends, which lost 4 bases and 0 bases, there was a span of 9 bases. Germline V gene data show CDR1 as GTSNPN and CDR2 as SVGIG (reference sequence). This CDR3 reads CAWKTHLNTEAFF. DNA of the CDR3: TGTGCCTGGAAGACACATTTGAACACTGAAGCTTTCTTT. The whole variable domain, remainder taken from reference TRBV30 and TRBJ1-1, is SQTIHQWPATLVQPVGSPLSLECTVEGTSNPNLYWYRQAAGRGLQLLFYSVGIGQISSEVPQNLSASRPQDRQFILSSKKLLLSDSGFYLCAWKTHLNTEAFFGQGTRLTVV.

The chain recombines TRBV10-3 with TRBJ2-7; the match to TRBD1 covers 12 bases. The CDR3 covers 15 residues. Germline trimming cut 3 bases from V and 7 bases from J; bases unmatched to any gene: 7. CDR1 and CDR2 (germline): ENHRY, SYGVKD. Here the CDR3 DNA reads TGTGCCATCAGTGATCCGGGACAGGGGGCTGAAGAGCAGTACTTC. Its protein is CAISDPGQGAEEQYF.